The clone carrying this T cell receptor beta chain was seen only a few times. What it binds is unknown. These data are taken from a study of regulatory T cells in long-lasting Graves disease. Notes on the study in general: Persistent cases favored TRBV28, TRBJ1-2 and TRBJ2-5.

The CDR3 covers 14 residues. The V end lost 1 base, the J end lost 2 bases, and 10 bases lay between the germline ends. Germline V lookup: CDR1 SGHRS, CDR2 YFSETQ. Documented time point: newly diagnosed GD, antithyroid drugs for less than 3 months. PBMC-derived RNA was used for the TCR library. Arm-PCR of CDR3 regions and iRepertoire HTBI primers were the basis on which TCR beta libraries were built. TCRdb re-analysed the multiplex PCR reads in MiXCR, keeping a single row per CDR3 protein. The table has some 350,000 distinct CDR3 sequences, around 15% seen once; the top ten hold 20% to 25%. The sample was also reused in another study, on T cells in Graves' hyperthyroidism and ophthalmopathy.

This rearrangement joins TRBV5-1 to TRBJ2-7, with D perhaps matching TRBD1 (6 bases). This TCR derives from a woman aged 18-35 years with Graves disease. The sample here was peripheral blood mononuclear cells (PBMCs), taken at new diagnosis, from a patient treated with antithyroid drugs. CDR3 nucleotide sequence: TGCGCCAGCAGCTTGAATGGACAGACCTACGAGCAGTACTTC. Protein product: CASSLNGQTYEQYF.